This TCR beta chain was retrieved from a study of control samples from healthy donors and cancer patients. Germline CDR1 reads SGHDT; CDR2 reads YYEEEE. The CDR3 is 12 residues long. V lost 2 bases and J lost 5, with 7 bases in between. The protocol was immunoSEQ multiplex PCR, while the TCRdb copy is restricted to in-frame clones and leaves out a portion. In the table there are around 22,000 clones, 75% to 90% of which are singletons. Source material: PBMCs. The chain carries TRBV5-6 and TRBJ1-2; D is perhaps TRBD1 (5 bases). This clonotype was obtained from a man in his sixties with head and neck cancer. CDR3 residues: CASSLGEYGYTF. The CDR3 nucleotides are TGTGCCAGCAGCTTAGGGGAATATGGCTACACCTTC.